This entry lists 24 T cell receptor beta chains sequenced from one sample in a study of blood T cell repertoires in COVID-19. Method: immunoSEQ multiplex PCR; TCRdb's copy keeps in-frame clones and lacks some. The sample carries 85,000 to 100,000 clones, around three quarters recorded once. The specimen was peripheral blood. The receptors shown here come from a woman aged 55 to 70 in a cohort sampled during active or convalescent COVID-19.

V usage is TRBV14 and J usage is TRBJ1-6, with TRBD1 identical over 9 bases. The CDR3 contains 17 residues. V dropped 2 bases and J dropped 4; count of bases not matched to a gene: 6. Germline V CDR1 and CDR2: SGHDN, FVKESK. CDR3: CASSQLQGARYNSPLHF. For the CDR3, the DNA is TGTGCCAGCAGCCAATTACAGGGGGCGCGGTATAATTCACCCCTCCACTTT.

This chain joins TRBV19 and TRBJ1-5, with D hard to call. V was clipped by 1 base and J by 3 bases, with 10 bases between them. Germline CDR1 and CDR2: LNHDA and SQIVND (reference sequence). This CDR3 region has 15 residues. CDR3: CASSIAQAYNQPQHF. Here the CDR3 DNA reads TGTGCCAGTAGTATAGCCCAGGCATACAATCAGCCCCAGCATTTT.

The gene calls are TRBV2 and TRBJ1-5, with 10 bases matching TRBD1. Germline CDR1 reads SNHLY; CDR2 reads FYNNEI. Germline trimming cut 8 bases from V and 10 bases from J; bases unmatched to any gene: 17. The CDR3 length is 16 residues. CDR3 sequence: CASRQVRDRGGDPQHF. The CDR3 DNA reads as TGTGCCAGCCGTCAAGTCCGGGACAGGGGTGGTGACCCCCAGCATTTT.

The CDR3 loop reads CASSLGSGGGQPQHF. The CDR3 DNA reads TGTGCCAGCAGCTTAGGTTCTGGGGGAGGCCAGCCCCAGCATTTT. The chain employs TRBV7-2 and TRBJ1-5; D is perhaps TRBD1 (5 bases). The germline gives CDR1 SGHTA, CDR2 FQGNSA. Trimming pared 1 base from V and 7 bases from J, leaving 14 bases between. There are 15 residues in the CDR3.

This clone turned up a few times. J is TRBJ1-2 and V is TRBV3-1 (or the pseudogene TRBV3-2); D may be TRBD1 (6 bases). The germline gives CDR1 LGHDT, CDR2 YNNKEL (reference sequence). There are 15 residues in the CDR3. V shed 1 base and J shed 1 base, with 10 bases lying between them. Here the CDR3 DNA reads TGTGCCAGCAGCCAAGGGTCAGGGGTTAACTATGGCTACACCTTC. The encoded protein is CASSQGSGVNYGYTF.

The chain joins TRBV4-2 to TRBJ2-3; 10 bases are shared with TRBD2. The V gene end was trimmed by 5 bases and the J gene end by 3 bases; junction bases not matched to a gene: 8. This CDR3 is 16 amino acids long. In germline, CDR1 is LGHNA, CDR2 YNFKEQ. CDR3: CASSRGSGGFTDTQYF. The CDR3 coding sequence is TGTGCCAGCAGCAGAGGTAGCGGGGGGTTTACAGATACGCAGTATTTT.

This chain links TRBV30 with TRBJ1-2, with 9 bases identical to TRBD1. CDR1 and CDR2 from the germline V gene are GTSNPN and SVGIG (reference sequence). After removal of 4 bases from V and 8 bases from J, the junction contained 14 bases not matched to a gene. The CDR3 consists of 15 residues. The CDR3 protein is CAWIPTTGGMGGYTF. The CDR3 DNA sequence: TGTGCCTGGATCCCAACGACAGGGGGAATGGGAGGCTACACCTTC.

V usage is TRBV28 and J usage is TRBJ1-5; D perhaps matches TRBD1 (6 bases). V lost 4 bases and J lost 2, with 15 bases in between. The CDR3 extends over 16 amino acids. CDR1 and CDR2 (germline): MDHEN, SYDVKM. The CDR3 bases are TGTGCCAGCAGTTCAGGCGGGGGCGGGGGCAATCAGCCCCAGCATTTT. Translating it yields CASSSGGGGGNQPQHF.

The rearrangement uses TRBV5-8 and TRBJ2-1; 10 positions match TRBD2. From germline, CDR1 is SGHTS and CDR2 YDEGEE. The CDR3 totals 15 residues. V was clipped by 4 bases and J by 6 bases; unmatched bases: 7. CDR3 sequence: CASSPGSGGVNEQFF. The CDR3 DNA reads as TGTGCCAGCAGCCCGGGGAGCGGGGGGGTCAATGAGCAGTTCTTC.

CDR3 DNA: TGCGCCAGCAGAGGGCGGGGGGGCCGCACAGATACGCAGTATTTT. Its protein is CASRGRGGRTDTQYF. The chain is built from TRBV5-1 and TRBJ2-3; 9 nucleotides match TRBD2. Germline V CDR1 and CDR2: SGHRS, YFSETQ. The CDR3 has 15 residues. The V segment lost 5 bases and the J segment 1 base; nucleotides outside the gene matches: 5.

The CDR3 region is CASTIDGSDMDEQYF. DNA for the CDR3: TGTGCCAGTACCATAGACGGATCCGACATGGACGAGCAGTACTTC. The chain has TRBV21-1 and TRBJ2-7; TRBD1 was called by the table and not checked on the DNA. TRBV21-1 represents a pseudogene. This CDR3 region has 15 residues.

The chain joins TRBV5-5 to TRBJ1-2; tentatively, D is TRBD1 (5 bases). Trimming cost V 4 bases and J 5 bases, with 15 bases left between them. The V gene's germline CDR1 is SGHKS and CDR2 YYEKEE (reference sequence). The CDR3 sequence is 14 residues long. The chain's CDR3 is CASSGGTARYGYTF. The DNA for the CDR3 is TGTGCCAGCAGCGGGGGGACTGCGCGTTATGGCTACACCTTC. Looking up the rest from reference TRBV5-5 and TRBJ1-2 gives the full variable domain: DAGVTQSPTHLIKTRGQQVTLRCSPISGHKSVSWYQQVLGQGPQFIFQYYEKEERGRGNFPDRFSARQFPNYSSELNVNALLLGDSALYLCASSGGTARYGYTFGSGTRLTVV.

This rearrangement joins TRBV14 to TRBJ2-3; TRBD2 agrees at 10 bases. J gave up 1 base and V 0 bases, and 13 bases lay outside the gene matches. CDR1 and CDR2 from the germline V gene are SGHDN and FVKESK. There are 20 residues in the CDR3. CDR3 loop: CASSQDLAGGDNQRTDTQYF. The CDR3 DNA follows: TGTGCCAGCAGCCAAGATTTAGCGGGGGGTGACAATCAGCGCACAGATACGCAGTATTTT. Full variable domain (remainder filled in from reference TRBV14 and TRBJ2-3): EAGVTQFPSHSVIEKGQTVTLRCDPISGHDNLYWYRRVMGKEIKFLLHFVKESKQDESGMPNNRFLAERTGGTYSTLKVQPAELEDSGVYFCASSQDLAGGDNQRTDTQYFGPGTRLTVL.

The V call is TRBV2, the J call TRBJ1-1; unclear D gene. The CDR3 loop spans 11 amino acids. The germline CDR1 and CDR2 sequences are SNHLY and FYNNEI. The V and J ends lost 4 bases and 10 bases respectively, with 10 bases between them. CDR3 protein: CASSGRVIAFF. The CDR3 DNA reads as TGTGCCAGCAGTGGGAGGGTTATAGCTTTCTTT.

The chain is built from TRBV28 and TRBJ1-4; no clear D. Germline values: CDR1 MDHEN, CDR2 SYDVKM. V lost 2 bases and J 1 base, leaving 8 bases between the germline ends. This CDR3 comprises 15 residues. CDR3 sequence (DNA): TGTGCCAGCAGTTTAGTGGGAGTAACTAATGAAAAACTGTTTTTT. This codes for CASSLVGVTNEKLFF.

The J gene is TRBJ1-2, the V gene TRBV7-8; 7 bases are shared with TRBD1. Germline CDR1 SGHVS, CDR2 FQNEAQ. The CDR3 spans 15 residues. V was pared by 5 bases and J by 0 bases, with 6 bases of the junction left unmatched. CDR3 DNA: TGTGCCAGCAGCGAGACAGGGAACCCTAACTATGGCTACACCTTC. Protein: CASSETGNPNYGYTF.

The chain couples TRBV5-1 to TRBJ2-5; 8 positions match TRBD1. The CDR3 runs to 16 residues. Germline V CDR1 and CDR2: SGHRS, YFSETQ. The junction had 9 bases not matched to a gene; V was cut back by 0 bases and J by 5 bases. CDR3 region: CASSLGSRTGSETQYF. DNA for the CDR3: TGCGCCAGCAGCTTGGGGTCCAGGACAGGGTCCGAGACCCAGTACTTC. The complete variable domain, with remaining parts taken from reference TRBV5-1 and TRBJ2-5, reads KAGVTQTPRYLIKTRGQQVTLSCSPISGHRSVSWYQQTPGQGLQFLFEYFSETQRNKGNFPGRFSGRQFSNSRSEMNVSTLELGDSALYLCASSLGSRTGSETQYFGPGTRLLVL.

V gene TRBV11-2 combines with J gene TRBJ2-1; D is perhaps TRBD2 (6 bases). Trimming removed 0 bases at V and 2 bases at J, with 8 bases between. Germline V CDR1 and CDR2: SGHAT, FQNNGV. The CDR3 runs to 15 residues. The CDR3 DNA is TGTGCCAGCAGCTTAGAACTAGCCCCCTACAATGAGCAGTTCTTC. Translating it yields CASSLELAPYNEQFF.

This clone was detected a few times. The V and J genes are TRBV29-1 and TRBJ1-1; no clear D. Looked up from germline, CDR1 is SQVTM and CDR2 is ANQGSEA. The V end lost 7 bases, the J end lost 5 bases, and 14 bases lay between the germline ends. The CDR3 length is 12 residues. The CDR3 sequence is CSATYDWTEAFF. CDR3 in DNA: TGCAGCGCCACATACGACTGGACTGAAGCTTTCTTT.

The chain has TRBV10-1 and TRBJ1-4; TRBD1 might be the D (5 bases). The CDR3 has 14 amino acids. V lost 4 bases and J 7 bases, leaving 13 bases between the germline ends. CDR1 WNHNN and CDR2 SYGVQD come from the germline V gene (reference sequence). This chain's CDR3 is CASSARQGSEKLFF. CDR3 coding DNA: TGCGCCAGCAGTGCCCGGCAGGGTAGTGAAAAACTGTTTTTT.

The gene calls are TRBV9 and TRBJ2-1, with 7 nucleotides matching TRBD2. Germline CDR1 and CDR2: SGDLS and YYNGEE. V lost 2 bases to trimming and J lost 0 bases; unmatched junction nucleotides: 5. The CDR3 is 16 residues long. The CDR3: CASSVRAGTSYNEQFF. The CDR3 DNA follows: TGTGCCAGCAGCGTGCGAGCGGGGACCTCCTACAATGAGCAGTTCTTC.

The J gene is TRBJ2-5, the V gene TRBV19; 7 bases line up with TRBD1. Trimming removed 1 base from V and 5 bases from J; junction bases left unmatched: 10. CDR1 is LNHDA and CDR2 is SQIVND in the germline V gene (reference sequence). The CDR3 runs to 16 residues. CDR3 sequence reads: CASSIGQGSAGETQYF. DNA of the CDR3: TGTGCCAGTAGTATAGGACAGGGAAGTGCGGGCGAGACCCAGTACTTC.

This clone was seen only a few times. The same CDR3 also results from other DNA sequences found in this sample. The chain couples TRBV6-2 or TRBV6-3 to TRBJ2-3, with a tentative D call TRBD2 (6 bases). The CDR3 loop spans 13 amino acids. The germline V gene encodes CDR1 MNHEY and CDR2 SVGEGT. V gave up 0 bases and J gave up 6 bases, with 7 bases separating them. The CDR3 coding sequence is TGTGCCAGCAGTTACTCCCTAGCGGATACGCAGTATTTT. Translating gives CASSYSLADTQYF.

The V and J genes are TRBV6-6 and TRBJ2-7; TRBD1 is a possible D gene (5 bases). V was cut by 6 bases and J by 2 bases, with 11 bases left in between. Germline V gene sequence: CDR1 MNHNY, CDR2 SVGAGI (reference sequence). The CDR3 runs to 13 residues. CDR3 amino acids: CASSDSRAYEQYF. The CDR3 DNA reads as TGTGCCAGCAGCGATAGCAGGGCCTACGAGCAGTACTTC.